This passage covers 4 T cell receptor beta chains from one sample sequenced in a study of siplizumab effects on memory and regulatory T cells. Some clones are missing from TCRdb's copy, which holds only in-frame ones; the method was immunoSEQ multiplex PCR. The sample lists about 100,000 clones; about 90% were seen once. The sample was Tregs sorted from blood. Source of these receptors: a human donor in good health.

V and J are TRBV6-5 and TRBJ1-2; the match to TRBD1 covers 7 bases. Germline V gene lookup returns CDR1 MNHEY and CDR2 SVGAGI. The trim removed 6 bases at V and 5 bases at J, leaving 12 bases unmatched. CDR3 length: 15 residues. The chain's CDR3 is CASRPRQGLTYGYTF. CDR3 nucleotides: TGTGCCAGCAGGCCTAGACAGGGTTTGACGTATGGCTACACCTTC.

The rearrangement links TRBV6-5 to TRBJ1-3; D remains unclear. From germline, CDR1 is MNHEY and CDR2 SVGAGI. V was shortened by 2 bases and J by 0 bases, with 8 bases between the two germline ends. This CDR3 region has 15 residues. CDR3 protein: CASSYGQFSGNTIYF. CDR3 sequence (DNA): TGTGCCAGCAGTTACGGGCAGTTCTCTGGAAACACCATATATTTT.

This clone was detected only once. The genes are TRBV11-2 and TRBJ2-7; no clear D. CDR3 length: 13 residues. Deletions cut 1 base from V and 6 bases from J, with 10 bases between. Germline assignment: CDR1 SGHAT and CDR2 FQNNGV. Here the CDR3 reads CASSLVGFSEQYF. The CDR3 DNA is TGTGCCAGCAGCTTAGTAGGGTTCTCCGAGCAGTACTTC.

The chain is built from TRBV19 and TRBJ2-6, with 8 bases matching TRBD2. V was pared by 3 bases and J by 3 bases, with 4 bases of the junction left unmatched. The V gene's germline CDR1 is LNHDA and CDR2 SQIVND (reference sequence). This CDR3 has 16 amino acids. The CDR3 DNA reads as TGTGCCAGTAGTATTCGAGCGGGAGTTGGGGCCAACGTCCTGACTTTC. The encoded protein is CASSIRAGVGANVLTF. The full variable domain, its missing parts supplied by reference TRBV19 and TRBJ2-6, is DGGITQSPKYLFRKEGQNVTLSCEQNLNHDAMYWYRQDPGQGLRLIYYSQIVNDFQKGDIAEGYSVSREKKESFPLTVTSAQKNPTAFYLCASSIRAGVGANVLTFGAGSRLTVL.